This entry lists 26 T cell receptor beta chains sequenced from one sample in a study of identical twins. TCRdb reprocessed the 5' RACE reads via MiXCR and lists one record per CDR3 protein. The repertoire consists of approximately 220,000 distinct CDR3 sequences, with around 6.9% occurring once and the leading ten covering 1.9%. These data were also reused for a study on yellow fever vaccine responses in identical twins.

Material: memory (CD45RO+) T cells sorted from blood. The receptors shown here come from a woman aged 18-29 years in good health.

The chain employs TRBV11-2 and TRBJ2-4; possible D gene TRBD2, 6 bases. This CDR3 is built from 16 residues. The V end was cut by 1 base, the J end by 7 bases, with 17 bases between. CDR1 is SGHAT and CDR2 is FQNNGV in the germline V gene. The CDR3, as DNA: TGTGCCAGCAGCTTAGTAGCGCGCCGGGAGTGGAACATTCAGTACTTC. Translation gives CASSLVARREWNIQYF.

J is TRBJ2-5 and V is TRBV5-4; D is undetermined. Germline V CDR1 and CDR2: SGHNT, YYREEE (reference sequence). The V and J ends lost 2 bases and 3 bases respectively, with 8 bases between them. The CDR3 runs to 13 residues. CDR3 DNA sequence: TGTGCCAGCAGCTTAACGATAGAAGAGACCCAGTACTTC. Its translation: CASSLTIEETQYF.

This clonotype has ten or more counts. The chain joins TRBV3-1 to TRBJ2-7, with unresolved D. Germline loops: CDR1 LGHDT, CDR2 YNNKEL (reference sequence). Trimming took 1 base from V and 6 from J, leaving 10 bases between them. The CDR3 consists of 13 residues. DNA of the CDR3: TGTGCCAGCAGCCAAGCGGGCGTTGGCGAGCAGTACTTC. It translates to CASSQAGVGEQYF.

This clonotype has a count of ten or more. The genes are TRBV5-1 and TRBJ2-1; 7 bases align to TRBD1. With 0 bases clipped from V and 0 bases from J, the junction kept 3 bases outside the gene matches. The CDR3 is 16 residues long. Germline values: CDR1 SGHRS, CDR2 YFSETQ. CDR3 in amino acids: CASSLANRGSYNEQFF. For the CDR3, the DNA is TGCGCCAGCAGCTTGGCTAACAGGGGCTCCTACAATGAGCAGTTCTTC.

The chain uses TRBV28 and TRBJ2-5; the D call may be TRBD1 or TRBD2 (6 bases each). Germline V gives CDR1 MDHEN, CDR2 SYDVKM. The CDR3 sequence is 14 residues long. V lost 6 bases to trimming and J lost 4 bases, with 15 bases between them. Here the CDR3 DNA reads TGTGCCAGCAGGCTGACGGGGGCCGGAGAGACCCAGTACTTC. As protein: CASRLTGAGETQYF.

This clonotype was seen a few times. The V gene is TRBV28, the J gene TRBJ1-2; 9 bases are a match to TRBD1. CDR1 MDHEN and CDR2 SYDVKM come from the germline V gene. This CDR3 has 14 residues. V was pared by 1 base and J by 8 bases, with 5 bases of the junction left unmatched. This chain's CDR3 is CASSLSGTGRGYTF. The CDR3 region has the DNA TGTGCCAGCAGTTTATCCGGGACAGGGAGAGGCTACACCTTC.

This clonotype has a count of ten or more. J is TRBJ2-7 and V is TRBV14; no clear D. Germline V gene lookup returns CDR1 SGHDN and CDR2 FVKESK. This CDR3 is 14 amino acids long. Trimming removed 2 bases from V and 0 bases from J, with 8 bases in between. DNA for the CDR3: TGTGCCAGCAGCCAACGGGCCAACTCCTACGAGCAGTACTTC. Translated, it gives CASSQRANSYEQYF.

This clonotype was seen only a few times. V gene TRBV7-9 combines with J gene TRBJ1-1; D gene ambiguous. CDR3 length: 12 residues. Germline-derived CDR1 and CDR2 are SEHNR and FQNEAQ (reference sequence). V was trimmed by 3 bases and J by 5 bases, leaving 7 bases between them. The CDR3 reads CASSLSGTEAFF. The CDR3 nucleotides read TGTGCCAGCAGCTTGTCAGGTACTGAAGCTTTCTTT.

This clonotype was found a few times. The junction departs from the called germline gene at one end, perhaps through a read error. J is TRBJ2-3 and V is TRBV12-3 or TRBV12-4; 11 nucleotides line up with TRBD2. This CDR3 is 15 amino acids long. The CDR3 coding sequence is TGTGCCAGCAGTATAGCGGGGGGGCAGGCAGATACGCAGTATTTT. It codes for CASSIAGGQADTQYF.

The table lists this clonotype with a few counts. The J gene is TRBJ1-6, the V gene TRBV5-1; D uncertain. The CDR3 has 16 residues. Germline loops: CDR1 SGHRS, CDR2 YFSETQ. Trimming stripped 0 bases from V and 5 bases from J, with 12 bases between. The CDR3 is CASSLDPRRDNSPLHF. The DNA of the CDR3 is TGCGCCAGCAGCTTGGATCCCCGGCGGGATAATTCACCCCTCCACTTT.

The rearrangement uses TRBV30 and TRBJ1-6; 9 bases are shared with TRBD1. The CDR3 totals 15 residues. Germline loops: CDR1 GTSNPN, CDR2 SVGIG (reference sequence). V shed 3 bases and J 4 bases; nucleotides not matched to a gene: 4. CDR3 sequence (DNA): TGTGCCTGGAGCACGGGACAGGGATATAATTCACCCCTCCACTTT. Its translation is CAWSTGQGYNSPLHF.

This clonotype was observed at least ten times. This chain uses TRBV7-2 with TRBJ2-1, with D uncertain. CDR1 and CDR2 from the germline V gene are SGHTA and FQGNSA. This CDR3 region has 15 residues. Deletions cut 8 bases from V and 6 bases from J, with 20 bases between. CDR3 nucleotides: TGTGCCAGCGCAGGTAGCTTAGTTTTGCGCAATGAGCAGTTCTTC. Its protein is CASAGSLVLRNEQFF.

This clonotype was detected ten times or more. J is TRBJ1-5 and V is TRBV6-1, with a tentative D call TRBD1 (5 bases). V lost 5 bases to trimming and J lost 5 bases, with 13 bases between them. This CDR3 has 14 amino acids. Germline CDR1 reads MNHNS; CDR2 reads SASEGT. The CDR3 nucleotides read TGTGCCAGCAGTCCCAGGGAAGTAGATCAGCCCCAGCATTTT. This codes for CASSPREVDQPQHF.

This clonotype has only a few counts. The chain is built from TRBV6-1 and TRBJ2-5; 8 bases align to TRBD2. Germline V gene sequence: CDR1 MNHNS, CDR2 SASEGT. This CDR3 comprises 15 residues. V was pared by 7 bases and J by 4 bases, with 11 bases of the junction left unmatched. The CDR3 loop is CASKQPGGGRETQYF. The CDR3 DNA follows: TGTGCCAGCAAGCAACCCGGGGGGGGGCGAGAGACCCAGTACTTC.

The chain joins TRBV4-1 to TRBJ2-7, with TRBD2 matching over 9 bases. Germline CDR1 and CDR2: MGHRA and YSYEKL. The CDR3 extends over 16 amino acids. V was pared by 1 base and J by 5 bases, with 9 bases of the junction left unmatched. The CDR3 reads CASSQGLVSGRHEQYF. The CDR3 DNA reads as TGCGCCAGCAGCCAAGGGTTGGTTAGCGGGAGACACGAGCAGTACTTC.

A few counts support this clonotype. The chain couples TRBV28 to TRBJ2-4, with 10 positions matching TRBD1. Germline CDR1 reads MDHEN; CDR2 reads SYDVKM. This CDR3 spans 12 amino acids. Germline trimming cut 3 bases from V and 11 bases from J; bases unmatched to any gene: 1. The CDR3 is CASSLTGGLQYF. CDR3 bases: TGTGCCAGCAGTTTGACAGGGGGCCTTCAGTACTTC. The full variable domain, rest sourced from reference TRBV28 and TRBJ2-4, is DVKVTQSSRYLVKRTGEKVFLECVQDMDHENMFWYRQDPGLGLRLIYFSYDVKMKEKGDIPEGYSVSREKKERFSLILESASTNQTSMYLCASSLTGGLQYFGAGTRLSVL.

This clonotype showed up just a few times. The rearrangement uses TRBV29-1 and TRBJ2-3; TRBD2 aligns across 11 bases. The germline CDR1 and CDR2 sequences are SQVTM and ANQGSEA. With V trimmed by 3 bases and J by 3 bases, 5 bases remained unmatched. CDR3 length equals 15 residues. The CDR3: CSVDDGTSGTDTQYF. In DNA form, the CDR3 reads TGCAGCGTTGACGATGGGACTAGCGGTACAGATACGCAGTATTTT.

This clonotype was detected ten times or more. This sequence joins TRBV5-1 and TRBJ2-4; D ambiguous. Between the trimmed V and J ends, which lost 5 bases and 0 bases, there was a span of 9 bases. This CDR3 region has 14 residues. Germline CDR1 is SGHRS and CDR2 is YFSETQ. CDR3 residues: CASRSLLAKNIQYF. CDR3 in DNA: TGCGCCAGCAGGTCCTTACTAGCCAAAAACATTCAGTACTTC. The variable domain in full, with the rest retrieved from reference TRBV5-1 and TRBJ2-4, is KAGVTQTPRYLIKTRGQQVTLSCSPISGHRSVSWYQQTPGQGLQFLFEYFSETQRNKGNFPGRFSGRQFSNSRSEMNVSTLELGDSALYLCASRSLLAKNIQYFGAGTRLSVL.

The chain recombines TRBV19 with TRBJ2-3; tentatively, D is TRBD1 (5 bases). The CDR3 contains 16 residues. CDR1 is LNHDA, CDR2 SQIVND, per germline (reference sequence). Trimming removed 2 bases from V and 1 base from J, with 13 bases in between. The CDR3 DNA sequence: TGTGCCAGTAGTATAAGTCAGGGAAGAGGCACAGATACGCAGTATTTT. It translates to CASSISQGRGTDTQYF.

This clonotype was recorded at least ten times. This chain joins TRBV7-6 and TRBJ2-3; possibly TRBD2 for D (5 bases). Trimming took off 5 bases at V and 4 bases at J, with 10 bases between the two ends. Germline CDR1 is SGHVS and CDR2 is FNYEAQ. The CDR3 totals 13 residues. CDR3: CASSPGSSDTQYF. CDR3 in DNA: TGTGCCAGCAGCCCGGGAAGCTCAGATACGCAGTATTTT.

This clonotype was seen more than once but under ten times. This rearrangement joins TRBV6-2 or TRBV6-3 to TRBJ2-6; 9 bases match TRBD1. The CDR3 sequence is 17 residues long. The germline V gene has CDR1 MNHEY and CDR2 SVGEGT. J was trimmed by 0 bases and V by 2 bases; bases with no gene match: 2. The CDR3 DNA reads as TGTGCCAGCAGTTACCCGACAGGGGGCTCTGGGGCCAACGTCCTGACTTTC. Translated, it gives CASSYPTGGSGANVLTF.

This chain links TRBV4-3 with TRBJ2-7, with 10 bases fitting TRBD1. Germline-derived CDR1 and CDR2 are LGHNA and YSLEER. The CDR3 contains 15 residues. V lost 2 bases, J lost 0 bases, and 1 base stayed unmatched. Here the CDR3 reads CASSQRTGGSYEQYF. The CDR3 bases are TGCGCCAGCAGCCAAAGGACAGGGGGCTCCTACGAGCAGTACTTC.

This clonotype has more than one count but fewer than ten. The rearrangement joins TRBV20-1 to TRBJ2-1; 7 bases line up with TRBD2. The CDR3 is 13 amino acids. V lost 4 bases, J lost 8 bases, and 8 bases stayed unmatched. Looked up from germline, CDR1 is DFQATT and CDR2 is SNEGSKA (reference sequence). The CDR3 nucleotides read TGCAGTGCTAATCGGCGGGGGACCCATGAGCAGTTCTTC. Amino acids: CSANRRGTHEQFF.

Ten or more counts support this clonotype. V usage is TRBV5-6 and J usage is TRBJ2-6; D gene ambiguous. This CDR3 has 15 residues. Trimming pared 1 base from V and 1 base from J, leaving 6 bases between. CDR1 SGHDT and CDR2 YYEEEE come from the germline V gene. CDR3 residues: CASSLRVSGANVLTF. The CDR3 DNA follows: TGTGCCAGCAGCTTGAGGGTATCTGGGGCCAACGTCCTGACTTTC.

The chain couples TRBV6-5 to TRBJ2-3; a possible D gene is TRBD1 (6 bases). The ends were cut back, 2 bases at V and 4 bases at J, with 19 bases in the middle. The CDR3 is 17 amino acids. Germline V CDR1 and CDR2: MNHEY, SVGAGI. CDR3 sequence reads: CASSYRAENRDPDTQYF. For the CDR3, the DNA is TGTGCCAGCAGTTACAGGGCCGAAAACAGGGACCCAGATACGCAGTATTTT.

Ten or more counts support this clonotype. The chain carries TRBV2 and TRBJ2-2, with 7 nucleotides matching TRBD1. The V and J ends lost 7 bases and 0 bases, in that order; junction bases with no gene match: 5. Germline lookup yields CDR1 SNHLY and CDR2 FYNNEI. The CDR3 length is 15 residues. The CDR3 DNA sequence: TGTGCCAGCAATCCGACAGGGACGAACACCGGGGAGCTGTTTTTT. Translated: CASNPTGTNTGELFF.